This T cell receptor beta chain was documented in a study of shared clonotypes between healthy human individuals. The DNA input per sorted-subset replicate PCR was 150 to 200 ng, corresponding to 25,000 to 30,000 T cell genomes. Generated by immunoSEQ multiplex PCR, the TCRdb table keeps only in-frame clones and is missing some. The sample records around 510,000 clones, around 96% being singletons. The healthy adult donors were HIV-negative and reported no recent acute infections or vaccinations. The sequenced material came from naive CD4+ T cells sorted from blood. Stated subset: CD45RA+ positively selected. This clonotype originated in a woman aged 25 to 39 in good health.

CDR3 sequence reads: CASSLFAAGNYEQYF. In DNA, the CDR3 is TGTGCCAGCAGCTTGTTTGCGGCAGGGAATTACGAGCAGTACTTC. The rearrangement links TRBV5-4 to TRBJ2-7; a possible D gene is TRBD1 (5 bases). Germline CDR1 reads SGHNT; CDR2 reads YYREEE (reference sequence). CDR3 length equals 15 residues. V was shortened by 1 base and J by 4 bases, with 15 bases between the two germline ends.